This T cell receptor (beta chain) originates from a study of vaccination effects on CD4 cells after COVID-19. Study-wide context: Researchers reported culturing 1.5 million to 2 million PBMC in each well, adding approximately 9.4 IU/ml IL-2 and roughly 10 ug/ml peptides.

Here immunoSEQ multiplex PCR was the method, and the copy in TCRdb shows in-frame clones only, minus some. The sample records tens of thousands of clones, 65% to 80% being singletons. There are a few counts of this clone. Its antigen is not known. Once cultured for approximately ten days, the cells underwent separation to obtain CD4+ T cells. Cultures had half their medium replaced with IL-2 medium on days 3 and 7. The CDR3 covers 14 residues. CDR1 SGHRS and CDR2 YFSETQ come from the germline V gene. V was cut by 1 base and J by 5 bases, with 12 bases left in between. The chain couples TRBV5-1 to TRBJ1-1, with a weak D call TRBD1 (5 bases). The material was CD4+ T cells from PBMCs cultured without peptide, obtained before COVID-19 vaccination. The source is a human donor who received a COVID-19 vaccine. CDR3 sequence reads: CASSLNDGGTEAFF. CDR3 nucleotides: TGCGCCAGCAGCTTGAACGATGGGGGAACTGAAGCTTTCTTT.